The next 10 T cell receptor beta chains were all read from a single sample in a study of T cell responses to AZD1222 COVID-19 vaccine (dated by TCRdb to the early 2020s). Reading the label with the study, this specimen's time point is: about 28 days (+/-7) after the second vaccine dose. The library was produced with the immunoSEQ multiplex PCR assay. TCRdb provides this immuneACCESS table in a form limited to in-frame rearrangements. Some clones are lacking; in checked studies, under half of them reflect an unresolved V gene, and why the rest are absent is not known. For this sample there are some 96,000 clones; roughly 90% appear just once. The top ten hold roughly 15% of the sample. The sequences come from peripheral blood, collected 28 days after the second AZD1222 dose. Receptors originate from an adult who received the AZD1222 COVID-19 vaccine.

The chain combines TRBV5-1 with TRBJ2-7; TRBD2 is a possible D gene (5 bases). Germline V gives CDR1 SGHRS, CDR2 YFSETQ. CDR3 length equals 13 residues. V was pared by 4 bases and J by 3 bases, with 11 bases between. CDR3 sequence reads: CASSQPEGYEQYF. CDR3 DNA: TGCGCCAGCAGCCAACCTGAGGGCTACGAGCAGTACTTC. Together with reference TRBV5-1 and TRBJ2-7, the CDR3 gives the full variable domain: KAGVTQTPRYLIKTRGQQVTLSCSPISGHRSVSWYQQTPGQGLQFLFEYFSETQRNKGNFPGRFSGRQFSNSRSEMNVSTLELGDSALYLCASSQPEGYEQYFGPGTRLTVT.

As to this clone: Other DNA sequences from this sample encode an identical CDR3 as well. The rearrangement joins TRBV7-2 to TRBJ2-7, with 7 bases that match TRBD2. This CDR3 is built from 14 residues. The germline V gene has CDR1 SGHTA and CDR2 FQGNSA. Trimming removed 5 bases from V and 2 bases from J; junction bases left unmatched: 6. In nucleotides, the CDR3 is TGTGCCAGCAGCCCCCCGGGGGGAACCTACGAGCAGTACTTC. Translation gives CASSPPGGTYEQYF.

This chain links TRBV7-9 with TRBJ2-7; 8 bases agree with TRBD2. The CDR3 is 16 amino acids. The trim removed 8 bases at V and 3 bases at J, leaving 15 bases unmatched. The germline V gene has CDR1 SEHNR and CDR2 FQNEAQ (reference sequence). CDR3 nucleotides: TGTGCCAGCTTCACACTCAGGGTCGGGGGGGACTACGAGCAGTACTTC. This translates into CASFTLRVGGDYEQYF.

The genes are TRBV29-1 and TRBJ1-4, with a tentative D call TRBD1 (5 bases). This CDR3 has 15 residues. The germline CDR1 and CDR2 sequences are SQVTM and ANQGSEA. Trimming took off 6 bases at V and 7 bases at J, with 21 bases between the two ends. This chain's CDR3 is CSVSRGESPSEKLFF. The CDR3 region has the DNA TGCAGCGTGAGCCGAGGGGAGAGCCCGTCTGAAAAACTGTTTTTT.

This rearrangement joins TRBV19 to TRBJ2-7, with D maybe TRBD2 (6 bases). This CDR3 comprises 15 residues. The germline V gene encodes CDR1 LNHDA and CDR2 SQIVND (reference sequence). V lost 6 bases and J lost 0, with 15 bases in between. CDR3 DNA sequence: TGTGCCAGTAGCAGAACCGGGACTTCCTCCTACGAGCAGTACTTC. The encoded protein is CASSRTGTSSYEQYF.

This rearrangement joins TRBV18 to TRBJ1-4; D is possibly TRBD1 (5 bases). The V gene lost 10 bases and the J gene lost 3 bases, with 12 bases spanning the gap. Germline values: CDR1 KGHSH, CDR2 LQKENI. The CDR3 consists of 13 residues. The CDR3 nucleotides read TGTGCCACCCTTCGGGGGGCTAATGAAAAACTGTTTTTT. Protein: CATLRGANEKLFF. The entire variable domain, with the rest obtained from reference TRBV18 and TRBJ1-4, is as follows: NAGVMQNPRHLVRRRGQEARLRCSPMKGHSHVYWYRQLPEEGLKFMVYLQKENIIDESGMPKERFSAEFPKEGPSILRIQQVVRGDSAAYFCATLRGANEKLFFGSGTQLSVL.

The CDR3 DNA follows: TGCGCCAGCAGAGACCAGGGTACAGCCTACGAGCAGTACTTC. It codes for CASRDQGTAYEQYF. The chain combines TRBV5-1 with TRBJ2-7; maybe TRBD1 (5 bases). The germline V and J ends were trimmed by 5 bases and 2 bases, with 14 bases remaining between them. The V gene's germline CDR1 is SGHRS and CDR2 YFSETQ. The CDR3 sequence is 14 residues long. Complete variable domain (other parts from reference TRBV5-1 and TRBJ2-7): KAGVTQTPRYLIKTRGQQVTLSCSPISGHRSVSWYQQTPGQGLQFLFEYFSETQRNKGNFPGRFSGRQFSNSRSEMNVSTLELGDSALYLCASRDQGTAYEQYFGPGTRLTVT.

The chain couples TRBV3-1 (or the pseudogene TRBV3-2) to TRBJ2-1; D uncertain. V dropped 4 bases and J dropped 3 bases, with 4 bases sitting between them. Per the germline V gene, CDR1 is LGHDT and CDR2 is YNNKEL (reference sequence). The CDR3 is 12 amino acids. This chain's CDR3 is CASSPHYNEQFF. The CDR3 DNA follows: TGTGCCAGCAGCCCGCACTACAATGAGCAGTTCTTC.

V is TRBV29-1 and J is TRBJ1-1; D might be TRBD1 (5 bases). V was shortened by 7 bases and J by 0 bases, with 9 bases between the two germline ends. The germline V gene encodes CDR1 SQVTM and CDR2 ANQGSEA. CDR3 size: 12 residues. The CDR3 is CSARTLNTEAFF. For the CDR3, the DNA is TGCAGCGCAAGGACACTGAACACTGAAGCTTTCTTT.

The chain recombines TRBV19 with TRBJ2-5; 7 bases agree with TRBD2. V was pared by 6 bases and J by 5 bases, with 9 bases of the junction left unmatched. The CDR3 sequence is 14 residues long. The germline CDR1 and CDR2 sequences are LNHDA and SQIVND (reference sequence). DNA of the CDR3: TGTGCCAGTAGGAGGGACTACTTGGTTGAGACCCAGTACTTC. Translation: CASRRDYLVETQYF.